This T cell receptor beta chain was recorded in a study of T cell responses to AZD1222 COVID-19 vaccine. Overall study findings and caveats: Repertoires were obtained solely post-peak T cell response. Reportedly, close to half of spike-specific TCRs are directed against unmutated variant regions.

The repertoire was sequenced with immunoSEQ multiplex PCR; TCRdb's copy has only in-frame clones and lacks some. The data hold 130,000 to 150,000 clones, with around 89% observed a single time. Concerning this clone itself: Its antigen is currently unknown. Its ends do not fully match the called genes, so a read error is possible.

Germline-derived CDR1 and CDR2 are SSHAT and FNYEAQ (reference sequence). The CDR3 contains 14 residues. Source: peripheral blood, taken on day 0 of MenACWY control vaccination. V gene TRBV7-7 combines with J gene TRBJ2-3, with 9 bases matching TRBD2. This TCR derives from an adult in good health. DNA of the CDR3: TGTGCTAGCAGCCAAGGGACTAGCTCAGATACGCAGTATTTT. It encodes CASSQGTSSDTQYF.